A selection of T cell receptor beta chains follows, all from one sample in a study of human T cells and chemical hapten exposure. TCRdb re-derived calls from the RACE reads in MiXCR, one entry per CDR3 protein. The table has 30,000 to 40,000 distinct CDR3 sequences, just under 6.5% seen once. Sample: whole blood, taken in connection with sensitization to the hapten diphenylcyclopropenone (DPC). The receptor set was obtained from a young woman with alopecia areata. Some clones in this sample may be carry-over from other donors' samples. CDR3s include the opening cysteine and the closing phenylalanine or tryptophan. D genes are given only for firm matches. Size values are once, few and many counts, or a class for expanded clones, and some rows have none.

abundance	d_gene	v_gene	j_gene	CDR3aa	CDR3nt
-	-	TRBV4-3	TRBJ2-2	CASSQDRGGTGELFF	TGCGCCAGCAGCCAAGATCGTGGAGGGACCGGGGAGCTGTTTTTT
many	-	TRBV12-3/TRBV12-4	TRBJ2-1	CASSFAYEQFF	TGTGCCAGCAGTTTTGCCTATGAGCAGTTCTTC
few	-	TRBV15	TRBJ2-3	CATSSGGSTDTQYF	TGTGCCACCAGCAGCGGGGGTAGCACAGATACGCAGTATTTT
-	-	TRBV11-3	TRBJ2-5	CASSGEGGYLNQETQYF	TGTGCCAGCAGCGGGGAGGGGGGGTATCTCAACCAAGAGACCCAGTACTTC
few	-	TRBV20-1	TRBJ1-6	CSARDSGVSGNSPLHF	TGCAGTGCTAGAGATTCAGGGGTGTCTGGGAATTCACCCCTCCACTTT
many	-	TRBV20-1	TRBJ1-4	CSAREIIRRYNEKLFF	TGCAGTGCTAGAGAGATTATTCGTCGTTATAATGAAAAACTGTTTTTT
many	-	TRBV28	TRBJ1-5	CASSFTPTGRNQPQHF	TGTGCCAGCAGTTTCACACCGACAGGTCGCAATCAGCCCCAGCATTTT
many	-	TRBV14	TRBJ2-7	CASSPVQGETHEQYF	TGTGCCAGCAGCCCAGTCCAAGGAGAGACGCACGAGCAGTACTTC
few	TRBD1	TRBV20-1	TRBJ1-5	CSARWGPGQGFTNQPQHF	TGCAGTGCTAGATGGGGCCCGGGACAGGGGTTTACCAATCAGCCCCAGCATTTT
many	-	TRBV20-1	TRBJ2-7	CSASKGVYEQYF	TGCAGTGCTAGCAAGGGGGTTTACGAGCAGTACTTC
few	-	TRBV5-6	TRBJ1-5	CASSFGKHNQPQHF	TGTGCCAGCAGCTTTGGGAAGCACAATCAGCCCCAGCATTTT
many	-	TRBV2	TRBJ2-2	CASSAQGMNTGELFF	TGTGCCAGCAGTGCGCAGGGGATGAACACCGGGGAGCTGTTTTTT
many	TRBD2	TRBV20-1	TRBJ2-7	CSGQRGLYEQYF	TGCAGTGGTCAGCGGGGATTGTACGAGCAGTACTTC
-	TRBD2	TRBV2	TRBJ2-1	CASSERSGGRYEQFF	TGTGCCAGCAGTGAGCGTAGCGGGGGGAGGTATGAGCAGTTCTTC
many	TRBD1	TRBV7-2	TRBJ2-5	CASSLAGTGGETQYF	TGTGCCAGCAGCTTAGCGGGGACAGGGGGGGAGACCCAGTACTTC
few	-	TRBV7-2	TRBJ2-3	CASSLSSSTDTQYF	TGTGCCAGCAGCTTAAGCTCTAGCACAGATACGCAGTATTTT
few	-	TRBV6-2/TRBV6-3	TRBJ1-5	CASSYSPTSYSNQPQHF	TGTGCCAGCAGTTACTCCCCGACAAGCTATAGCAATCAGCCCCAGCATTTT
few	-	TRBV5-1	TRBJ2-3	CASSLQTETSTDTQYF	TGCGCCAGCAGCCTCCAGACGGAGACTAGCACAGATACGCAGTATTTT
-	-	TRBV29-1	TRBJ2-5	CSVVTVPPEKETQYF	TGCAGCGTTGTGACAGTGCCCCCAGAAAAAGAGACCCAGTACTTC
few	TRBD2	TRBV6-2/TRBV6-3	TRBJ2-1	CASSSSSGGADEQFF	TGTGCCAGCAGTTCGTCCAGCGGGGGGGCTGATGAGCAGTTCTTC
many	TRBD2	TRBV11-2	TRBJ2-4	CASSKHASGGENIQYF	TGTGCCAGCTCCAAGCATGCTAGCGGGGGGGAAAACATTCAGTACTTC
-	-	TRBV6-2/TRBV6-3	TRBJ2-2	CASSPWGTGELFF	TGTGCCAGCAGTCCCTGGGGAACCGGGGAGCTGTTTTTT
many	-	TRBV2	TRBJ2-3	CASNGEGPSTDTQYF	TGTGCCAGCAATGGAGAGGGGCCCAGCACAGATACGCAGTATTTT
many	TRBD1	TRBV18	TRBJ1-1	CASSPKTGVNTEAFF	TGTGCCAGCTCACCGAAGACAGGGGTGAACACTGAAGCTTTCTTT
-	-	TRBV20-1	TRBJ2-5	CSARGQGIYLETQYF	TGCAGTGCTAGGGGGCAGGGAATTTATCTAGAGACCCAGTACTTC
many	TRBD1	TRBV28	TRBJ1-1	CASRGQEHTEAFF	TGTGCCAGCCGTGGACAGGAGCACACTGAAGCTTTCTTT
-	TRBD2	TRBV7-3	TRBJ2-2	CASRREAGELFF	TGTGCCAGCCGCCGGGAGGCCGGGGAGCTGTTTTTT
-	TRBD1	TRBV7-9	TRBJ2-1	CASSFSFGQVQFF	TGTGCCAGCAGCTTTTCCTTTGGACAGGTCCAGTTCTTC
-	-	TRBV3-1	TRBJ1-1	CASSQRQDRSEAFF	TGTGCCAGCAGCCAACGACAGGACCGGTCTGAAGCTTTCTTT
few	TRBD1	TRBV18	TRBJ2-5	CASSPRQTGGSETQYF	TGTGCCAGCTCACCACGTCAAACAGGGGGCTCGGAGACCCAGTACTTC
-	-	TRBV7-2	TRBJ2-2	CASSLGQERVRELFF	TGTGCCAGCAGCTTAGGACAGGAGAGGGTCCGGGAGCTGTTTTTT
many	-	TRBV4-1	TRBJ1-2	CASSQDDSTDYGYTF	TGCGCCAGCAGCCAAGATGACAGTACGGACTATGGCTACACCTTC
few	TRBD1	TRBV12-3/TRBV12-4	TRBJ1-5	CASSLAGGNQPQHF	TGTGCCAGCAGTTTAGCAGGGGGCAACCAGCCCCAGCATTTT
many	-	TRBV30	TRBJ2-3	CAWKREGLGTDTQYF	TGTGCCTGGAAAAGGGAAGGACTGGGCACAGATACGCAGTATTTT
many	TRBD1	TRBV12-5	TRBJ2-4	CASGPARQGAGIQYF	TGTGCTAGTGGTCCCGCTAGACAGGGGGCCGGCATTCAGTACTTC
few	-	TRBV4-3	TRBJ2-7	CASSQIRGISYEQYF	TGCGCCAGCAGCCAAATACGGGGGATCTCCTACGAGCAGTACTTC
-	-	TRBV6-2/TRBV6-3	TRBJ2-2	CASSYGFYPGELFF	TGTGCCAGCAGTTACGGTTTCTACCCCGGGGAGCTGTTTTTT
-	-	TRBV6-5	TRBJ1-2	CASSYQGQSYGYTF	TGTGCCAGCAGTTACCAAGGACAGTCTTATGGCTACACCTTC
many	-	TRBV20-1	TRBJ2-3	CSAPDLFTDTQYF	TGCAGTGCTCCAGACCTTTTCACAGATACGCAGTATTTT
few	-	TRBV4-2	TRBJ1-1	CASSQVSGEGWDNTEAFF	TGTGCCAGCAGCCAAGTCAGTGGGGAGGGTTGGGACAACACTGAAGCTTTCTTT
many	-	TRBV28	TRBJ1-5	CASSFEDNQPQHF	TGTGCCAGCAGTTTTGAGGACAATCAGCCCCAGCATTTT
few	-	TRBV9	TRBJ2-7	CASSPVGGQSSYEQYF	TGTGCCAGCAGCCCCGTAGGTGGACAGAGCTCCTACGAGCAGTACTTC
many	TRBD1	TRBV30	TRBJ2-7	CAWSVGDRVHEQYF	TGTGCCTGGAGTGTCGGGGACAGGGTCCACGAGCAGTACTTC
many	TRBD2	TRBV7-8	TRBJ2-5	CASTERGGSLETQYF	TGTGCCAGCACGGAGCGGGGGGGCAGTTTAGAGACCCAGTACTTC
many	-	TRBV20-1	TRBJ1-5	CSASFGLINQPQHF	TGCAGTGCCAGTTTCGGACTGATAAATCAGCCCCAGCATTTT
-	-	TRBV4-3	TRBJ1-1	CASSQEDLRYTEAFF	TGCGCCAGCAGCCAAGAGGACCTTAGGTACACTGAAGCTTTCTTT
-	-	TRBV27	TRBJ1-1	CASSLYRRGLAWNTEAFF	TGTGCCAGCAGTTTATACCGACGGGGTTTGGCGTGGAACACTGAAGCTTTCTTT
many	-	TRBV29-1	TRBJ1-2	CSVEQGYGYTF	TGCAGCGTTGAACAGGGCTATGGCTACACCTTC
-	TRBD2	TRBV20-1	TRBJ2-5	CSARLGASGSKEETQYF	TGCAGTGCTAGGTTGGGGGCTAGCGGGTCAAAAGAAGAGACCCAGTACTTC
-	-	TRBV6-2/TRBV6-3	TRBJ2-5	CASSQRQKETQYF	TGTGCCAGCAGTCAGAGACAGAAAGAGACCCAGTACTTC
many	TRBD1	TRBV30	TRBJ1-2	CAWTGGAMGYTF	TGTGCCTGGACAGGGGGCGCGATGGGCTACACCTTC
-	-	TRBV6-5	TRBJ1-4	CASSPVGGGSDEKLFF	TGTGCCAGCAGTCCGGTCGGCGGAGGGTCAGATGAAAAACTGTTTTTT
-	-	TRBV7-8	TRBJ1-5	CASSLEGGRQPQHF	TGTGCCAGCAGCTTAGAGGGGGGAAGGCAGCCCCAGCATTTT
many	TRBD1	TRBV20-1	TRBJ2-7	CSAPSGTGVREQYF	TGCAGTGCTCCCTCCGGGACAGGGGTACGCGAGCAGTACTTC
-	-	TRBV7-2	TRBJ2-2	CASLGAGNTGELFF	TGTGCCAGCCTCGGAGCGGGGAACACCGGGGAGCTGTTTTTT
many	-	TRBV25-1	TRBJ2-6	CASRGDLSGANVLTF	TGTGCCAGCAGAGGGGACCTCTCTGGGGCCAACGTCCTGACTTTC